A single sample gave rise to the 21 T cell receptor beta chains below, sequenced in a study of shared clonotypes between healthy human individuals. TCRdb keeps only in-frame clones here, not all; method: immunoSEQ multiplex PCR. The sample shows a few hundred thousand clones, around 67% of them seen only once. The sequencing input was memory CD4+ T cells sorted from blood. Indicated subset: CD45RA-negative fraction. The origin of the receptors is a man between 25 and 39 years old in good health.

With respect to this clone: At the DNA level, this CDR3 is encoded by other sequences in the same sample as well. V gene TRBV10-1 combines with J gene TRBJ2-5; no clear D gene. The CDR3 is 13 amino acids. V was shortened by 3 bases and J by 1 base, with 6 bases between the two germline ends. CDR1 WNHNN and CDR2 SYGVQD come from the germline V gene (reference sequence). CDR3 sequence (DNA): TGCGCCAGCAGTGATGGCAGCCAAGAGACCCAGTACTTC. Its translation: CASSDGSQETQYF.

The rearrangement uses TRBV19 and TRBJ2-2; no firm D call. CDR1 LNHDA and CDR2 SQIVND come from the germline V gene (reference sequence). V dropped 6 bases and J dropped 7 bases, with 9 bases sitting between them. CDR3 size: 12 residues. The CDR3 nucleotides are TGTGCCAGTAGAAAAAGAGGCGGGGAGCTGTTTTTT. As protein: CASRKRGGELFF.

The chain employs TRBV18 and TRBJ1-1, with TRBD1 matching 11 bases. V lost 3 bases to trimming and J lost 3 bases; unmatched junction nucleotides: 9. Per the germline V gene, CDR1 is KGHSH and CDR2 is LQKENI. The length of the CDR3 is 17 residues. The CDR3 region has the DNA TGTGCCAGCTCACCGACCGGGACAGGGGGATGGTACACTGAAGCTTTCTTT. Translating gives CASSPTGTGGWYTEAFF.

The CDR3 spells CASSFGSGDTGELFF. CDR3 coding DNA: TGTGCCAGCAGCTTCGGTAGCGGAGACACCGGGGAGCTGTTTTTT. The genes are TRBV11-3 and TRBJ2-2, with D possibly TRBD2 on 6 matching bases. In germline, CDR1 is SGHNT, CDR2 YENEEA. V lost 3 bases and J lost 3, with 11 bases in between. The CDR3 has 15 amino acids.

The CDR3 nucleotides read TGCGCCAGCAGCACGGGACAAGCGAACACCGGGGAGCTGTTTTTT. Translated, it gives CASSTGQANTGELFF. The chain recombines TRBV5-1 with TRBJ2-2; D is perhaps TRBD1 (6 bases). The CDR3 length is 15 residues. Germline V gives CDR1 SGHRS, CDR2 YFSETQ. Between the trimmed V and J ends, which lost 4 bases and 0 bases, there was a span of 10 bases.

The CDR3 region has the DNA TGTGCCAGCAGCTTCCGGGACAGGCAAGAGACCCAGTACTTC. It translates to CASSFRDRQETQYF. The chain employs TRBV5-4 and TRBJ2-5; TRBD1 agrees at 8 bases. The germline gives CDR1 SGHNT, CDR2 YYREEE (reference sequence). The CDR3 runs to 14 residues. Trimming took 2 bases from V and 2 from J; bases not matched to a gene: 2.

The genes are TRBV2 and TRBJ2-3; TRBD2 might be the D (6 bases). V was cut by 6 bases and J by 1 base, with 11 bases left in between. The V gene's germline CDR1 is SNHLY and CDR2 FYNNEI. The CDR3 runs to 14 residues. CDR3 region: CASREGSRTDTQYF. CDR3 DNA sequence: TGTGCCAGCAGGGAGGGGTCCCGCACAGATACGCAGTATTTT.

This rearrangement joins TRBV6-5 to TRBJ2-7; D gene uncertain. V was trimmed by 6 bases and J by 2 bases, leaving 14 bases between them. The CDR3 has 14 amino acids. The germline CDR1 and CDR2 sequences are MNHEY and SVGAGI. CDR3 sequence (DNA): TGTGCCAGCAGGAGTAGACCCGAGACCTACGAGCAGTACTTC. This gives the protein CASRSRPETYEQYF.

This clone was detected only a few times. The chain combines TRBV5-6 with TRBJ1-2, with no clear D. Trimming removed 0 bases from V and 7 bases from J, with 13 bases in between. There are 14 residues in the CDR3. Looked up from germline, CDR1 is SGHDT and CDR2 is YYEEEE. The CDR3 DNA reads as TGTGCCAGCAGCTTGGGAGGAGGGTTCGGTGGCTACACCTTC. Its translation is CASSLGGGFGGYTF.

The CDR3, as DNA: TGCGCCAGCAGCCCGACTAGCGGGGTCTACAATGAGCAGTTCTTC. Protein: CASSPTSGVYNEQFF. The genes are TRBV5-1 and TRBJ2-1; TRBD2 aligns across 11 bases. Germline V lookup: CDR1 SGHRS, CDR2 YFSETQ. CDR3 length equals 15 residues. After removal of 4 bases from V and 3 bases from J, the junction contained 3 bases not matched to a gene.

The chain joins TRBV19 to TRBJ2-1; 12 positions agree with TRBD2. Losses at the gene ends were 4 bases for V and 5 bases for J; bases not matched to a gene: 12. The CDR3 totals 18 residues. Germline-derived CDR1 and CDR2 are LNHDA and SQIVND (reference sequence). CDR3 sequence: CASSRRHGLAGQHNEQFF. The DNA for the CDR3 is TGTGCCAGTAGTAGACGACACGGACTAGCGGGACAACACAATGAGCAGTTCTTC.

This clone appeared a few times. V is TRBV14 and J is TRBJ1-2, with 9 bases matching TRBD1. From germline, CDR1 is SGHDN and CDR2 FVKESK. The CDR3 runs 14 residues. V was pared by 1 base and J by 7 bases, with 4 bases of the junction left unmatched. CDR3 amino acids: CASSQVQGASGYTF. CDR3 coding DNA: TGTGCCAGCAGCCAAGTACAGGGGGCGAGTGGCTACACCTTC.

The rearrangement joins TRBV7-2 to TRBJ2-5; perhaps D is TRBD1 or TRBD2 (5 bases each). Trimming shortened V by 5 bases and J by 5 bases, and 18 bases separated the two germline ends. Germline lookup yields CDR1 SGHTA and CDR2 FQGNSA. This CDR3 contains 15 residues. The DNA of the CDR3 is TGTGCCAGCAGCGAATTCGAGGGGAGTCTTGAGACCCAGTACTTC. Translating it yields CASSEFEGSLETQYF.

The V gene is TRBV11-2, the J gene TRBJ1-1; TRBD1 matches at 7 bases. V lost 5 bases, J lost 6 bases, and 9 bases stayed unmatched. The CDR3 is 14 residues long. From germline, CDR1 is SGHAT and CDR2 FQNNGV. The CDR3: CASSPLTGIPEAFF. DNA of the CDR3: TGTGCCAGCAGCCCCTTGACAGGGATCCCTGAAGCTTTCTTT.

The chain has TRBV2 and TRBJ2-3; 8 nucleotides match TRBD1. The CDR3 loop spans 15 amino acids. Trimming took 7 bases from V and 6 from J; bases not matched to a gene: 12. Germline values: CDR1 SNHLY, CDR2 FYNNEI. This CDR3 is CASKLETGAKDTQYF. CDR3 coding DNA: TGTGCCAGCAAACTGGAGACAGGGGCGAAGGATACGCAGTATTTT. The full variable domain, rest sourced from reference TRBV2 and TRBJ2-3, is EPEVTQTPSHQVTQMGQEVILRCVPISNHLYFYWYRQILGQKVEFLVSFYNNEISEKSEIFDDQFSVERPDGSNFTLKIRSTKLEDSAMYFCASKLETGAKDTQYFGPGTRLTVL.

This sequence joins TRBV9 and TRBJ2-1; no clear D. Germline CDR1 reads SGDLS; CDR2 reads YYNGEE. V was cut by 4 bases and J by 9 bases, with 17 bases left in between. This CDR3 contains 14 residues. Written as DNA, the CDR3 is TGTGCCAGCAGCTCACGGGCCGAGCTGGGTGAGCAGTTCTTC. Translation: CASSSRAELGEQFF.

This rearrangement joins TRBV18 to TRBJ1-2; no clear D. Germline lookup yields CDR1 KGHSH and CDR2 LQKENI. V was cut by 2 bases and J by 2 bases, with 9 bases left in between. The CDR3 spans 14 residues. CDR3 sequence: CASSPTSLNYGYTF. The CDR3 region has the DNA TGTGCCAGCTCACCAACATCGCTCAACTATGGCTACACCTTC.

This chain uses TRBV7-8 with TRBJ2-7; TRBD2 matches 11 bases. Germline CDR1 SGHVS, CDR2 FQNEAQ. The ends lost 1 base at V and 5 bases at J; junction bases unmatched: 16. This CDR3 region has 19 residues. The CDR3 loop is CASSLVFTSGSWTEDEQYF. The CDR3 DNA follows: TGTGCCAGCAGCTTAGTTTTCACTAGCGGGAGTTGGACCGAGGACGAGCAGTACTTC.

The chain recombines TRBV6-5 with TRBJ2-7; D ambiguous. Per germline, CDR1 MNHEY and CDR2 SVGAGI. The V end was cut by 7 bases, the J end by 4 bases, with 8 bases between. This CDR3 has 11 amino acids. This CDR3 reads CASIHRYEQYF. The CDR3 DNA is TGTGCCAGCATTCATCGGTACGAGCAGTACTTC.

The chain is built from TRBV9 and TRBJ2-1, with no clear D. V lost 0 bases to trimming and J lost 1 base, with 8 bases between them. The CDR3 runs 15 residues. Germline V gene sequence: CDR1 SGDLS, CDR2 YYNGEE. CDR3 coding DNA: TGTGCCAGCAGCGTAGCTGAATGGTCCTACAATGAGCAGTTCTTC. Translated: CASSVAEWSYNEQFF. Variable domain in full (rest from reference TRBV9 and TRBJ2-1): DSGVTQTPKHLITATGQRVTLRCSPRSGDLSVYWYQQSLDQGLQFLIQYYNGEERAKGNILERFSAQQFPDLHSELNLSSLELGDSALYFCASSVAEWSYNEQFFGPGTRLTVL.

The rearrangement uses TRBV30 and TRBJ2-7; 9 bases align to TRBD2. Germline V gene lookup returns CDR1 GTSNPN and CDR2 SVGIG (reference sequence). V lost 2 bases and J lost 4; bases outside the gene matches: 6. The CDR3 is 14 amino acids. DNA for the CDR3: TGTGCCTGGAGTACGGGACTAGCTTGGTACGAGCAGTACTTC. Amino acid sequence: CAWSTGLAWYEQYF. The full variable domain, with the rest looked up from reference TRBV30 and TRBJ2-7, is SQTIHQWPATLVQPVGSPLSLECTVEGTSNPNLYWYRQAAGRGLQLLFYSVGIGQISSEVPQNLSASRPQDRQFILSSKKLLLSDSGFYLCAWSTGLAWYEQYFGPGTRLTVT.